Listed here are 27 T cell receptor beta chains from one sample, sequenced in a study of T cell responses to AZD1222 COVID-19 vaccine. Data came from immunoSEQ multiplex PCR; TCRdb stores just in-frame clones and leaves some out. The data hold 150,000 to 200,000 clones, with 87% observed a single time. Here the sequenced sample was peripheral blood, taken on day 0 of MenACWY control vaccination. All receptors come from an adult in good health.

V and J are TRBV3-1 (or the pseudogene TRBV3-2) and TRBJ2-1; TRBD2 aligns across 10 bases. CDR3 length equals 13 residues. The germline V gene has CDR1 LGHDT and CDR2 YNNKEL (reference sequence). With 4 bases clipped from V and 8 bases from J, the junction kept 2 bases outside the gene matches. The CDR3 DNA reads as TGTGCCAGCAGCCCGACTAGCGGGCATGAGCAGTTCTTC. Its translation is CASSPTSGHEQFF.

This chain links TRBV28 with TRBJ1-6; D may be TRBD1 (6 bases). Germline-derived CDR1 and CDR2 are MDHEN and SYDVKM. This CDR3 has 14 residues. Trimming cost V 3 bases and J 6 bases, with 9 bases left between them. CDR3: CASSFRGGNSPLHF. The CDR3 DNA follows: TGTGCCAGCAGTTTCAGGGGCGGTAATTCACCCCTCCACTTT.

The chain uses TRBV29-1 and TRBJ2-5; D call uncertain. Germline-derived CDR1 and CDR2 are SQVTM and ANQGSEA. The CDR3 consists of 11 residues. With 5 bases removed from V and 5 bases from J, the gap between germline ends came to 9 bases. CDR3 protein: CSVSVTETQYF. CDR3 nucleotide sequence: TGCAGCGTTTCGGTGACGGAGACCCAGTACTTC.

The chain combines TRBV6-1 with TRBJ1-5; 9 bases align to TRBD1. The CDR3 spans 15 residues. Germline lookup yields CDR1 MNHNS and CDR2 SASEGT. Trimming took 2 bases from V and 2 from J; bases not matched to a gene: 1. This CDR3 reads CASSERDRGNQPQHF. DNA for the CDR3: TGTGCCAGCAGTGAAAGGGACAGGGGCAATCAGCCCCAGCATTTT.

The V and J genes are TRBV2 and TRBJ2-4; weak D call: TRBD2 (5 bases). Germline assignment: CDR1 SNHLY and CDR2 FYNNEI. The length of the CDR3 is 13 residues. Trimming removed 3 bases from V and 4 bases from J, with 7 bases in between. The CDR3 here is CASSEGGKNIQYF. CDR3 bases: TGTGCCAGCAGTGAGGGCGGGAAAAACATTCAGTACTTC.

The chain links TRBV7-2 to TRBJ1-6; D gene uncertain. Germline CDR1 is SGHTA and CDR2 is FQGNSA. Trimming removed 2 bases at V and 0 bases at J, with 5 bases between. This CDR3 is 15 amino acids long. The CDR3 loop reads CASSLKGSYNSPLHF. As DNA, the CDR3 is TGTGCCAGCAGCTTAAAGGGCTCCTATAATTCACCCCTCCACTTT.

This rearrangement joins TRBV15 to TRBJ2-1; no definite D call. This CDR3 spans 15 amino acids. Germline lookup yields CDR1 LNHNV and CDR2 YYDKDF (reference sequence). V lost 0 bases, J lost 8 bases, and 14 bases lay in between. CDR3 residues: CATSRDVGSGDEQFF. CDR3 bases: TGTGCCACCAGCAGAGACGTAGGATCGGGCGATGAGCAGTTCTTC.

The chain carries TRBV5-1 and TRBJ1-4; 12 nucleotides align to TRBD1. J was trimmed by 12 bases and V by 4 bases; bases with no gene match: 7. CDR1 SGHRS and CDR2 YFSETQ come from the germline V gene. The CDR3 consists of 14 residues. The CDR3 loop reads CASSTGQGAYELFF. CDR3 DNA: TGCGCCAGCAGCACGGGACAGGGGGCCTACGAACTGTTTTTT.

This chain uses TRBV29-1 with TRBJ1-1; D is perhaps TRBD1 (6 bases). CDR3 length equals 13 residues. V was clipped by 6 bases and J by 4 bases, with 15 bases between them. CDR1 and CDR2 from the germline V gene are SQVTM and ANQGSEA. CDR3 sequence (DNA): TGCAGCGTAGTTACAGGGTATGGCACTGAAGCTTTCTTT. Translation: CSVVTGYGTEAFF.

The chain joins TRBV5-4 to TRBJ2-5; perhaps D is TRBD1 or TRBD2 (5 bases each). CDR1 and CDR2 (germline): SGHNT, YYREEE (reference sequence). The CDR3 spans 16 residues. V gave up 4 bases and J gave up 3 bases, with 19 bases separating them. CDR3 nucleotides: TGTGCCAGCAGCCGTCCAGGTGGGGACCATGAAGAGACCCAGTACTTC. It yields the protein CASSRPGGDHEETQYF.

The rearrangement joins TRBV5-1 to TRBJ2-7; TRBD1 aligns across 7 bases. Trimming cost V 3 bases and J 3 bases; bases outside gene matches: 3. The CDR3 has 13 residues. Germline loops: CDR1 SGHRS, CDR2 YFSETQ. This CDR3 reads CASSSGQYYEQYF. The CDR3 DNA is TGCGCCAGCAGCTCGGGACAGTACTACGAGCAGTACTTC.

To note about this clone: The junction departs from the called germline gene at one end, perhaps through a read error. The rearrangement links TRBV3-1 (or the pseudogene TRBV3-2) to TRBJ2-2; 8 bases are a match to TRBD1. The CDR3 covers 11 residues. CDR1 is LGHDT, CDR2 YNNKEL, per germline (reference sequence). In DNA form, the CDR3 reads TGTGCCAGTCAGGGGGCCGGGGGGCTGTTTTTT. This gives the protein CASQGAGGLFF.

This chain uses TRBV9 with TRBJ2-7; tentatively, D is TRBD1 (5 bases). CDR3 length: 13 residues. Germline CDR1 and CDR2: SGDLS and YYNGEE. With 5 bases removed from V and 3 bases from J, the gap between germline ends came to 12 bases. The CDR3 sequence is CASSEGVNYEQYF. CDR3 nucleotide sequence: TGTGCCAGCAGTGAAGGGGTGAACTACGAGCAGTACTTC.

This chain connects TRBV7-2 to TRBJ2-5, with 7 bases matching TRBD2. Germline CDR1 and CDR2: SGHTA and FQGNSA. V trimming: 5 bases; J trimming: 5 bases; junction bases outside the gene matches: 8. This CDR3 has 14 amino acids. The CDR3 DNA sequence: TGTGCCAGCAGCCTCCAGGCGGGAGAGGAGACCCAGTACTTC. Protein sequence: CASSLQAGEETQYF.

There are a few counts of this clone. The J gene is TRBJ1-2, the V gene TRBV18; 9 bases match TRBD1. This CDR3 spans 14 amino acids. Germline CDR1 reads KGHSH; CDR2 reads LQKENI. V lost 3 bases to trimming and J lost 8 bases; unmatched junction nucleotides: 7. The CDR3 region is CASSPGGQGGGYTF. The CDR3 DNA follows: TGTGCCAGCTCACCCGGGGGACAGGGAGGAGGCTACACCTTC.

This chain connects TRBV5-1 to TRBJ2-5, with a weak D call TRBD2 (6 bases). The V gene's germline CDR1 is SGHRS and CDR2 YFSETQ. Trimming cost V 1 base and J 3 bases, with 10 bases left between them. The length of the CDR3 is 14 residues. CDR3 DNA: TGCGCCAGCAGCTTGACCGGGGGAGAAGAGACCCAGTACTTC. It specifies CASSLTGGEETQYF. Drawing the rest from reference TRBV5-1 and TRBJ2-5, the complete variable domain is KAGVTQTPRYLIKTRGQQVTLSCSPISGHRSVSWYQQTPGQGLQFLFEYFSETQRNKGNFPGRFSGRQFSNSRSEMNVSTLELGDSALYLCASSLTGGEETQYFGPGTRLLVL.

The chain combines TRBV6-5 with TRBJ2-7; TRBD2 matches at 11 bases. This CDR3 spans 13 amino acids. Unmatched junction bases numbered 1, after V lost 4 bases and J lost 5 bases. Germline V gene sequence: CDR1 MNHEY, CDR2 SVGAGI. The CDR3 sequence is CASSLAGGNEQYF. The CDR3 bases are TGTGCCAGCAGTTTAGCGGGGGGGAACGAGCAGTACTTC.

V and J are TRBV28 and TRBJ1-2; D is unresolved. Germline V gene data show CDR1 as MDHEN and CDR2 as SYDVKM. The CDR3 is made up of 14 amino acids. Trimming took off 3 bases at V and 5 bases at J, with 13 bases between the two ends. Written as DNA, the CDR3 is TGTGCCAGCAGTTTCGTGCTCCCTATGTATGGCTACACCTTC. It specifies CASSFVLPMYGYTF.

The chain has TRBV6-5 and TRBJ2-7; the D gene is possibly TRBD1 (7 bases). The V and J ends lost 8 bases and 2 bases respectively, with 13 bases between them. Germline CDR1 and CDR2: MNHEY and SVGAGI. The CDR3 runs 13 residues. The DNA of the CDR3 is TGTGCCAGCGCGGCGGGACAGCCCTACGAGCAGTACTTC. As protein: CASAAGQPYEQYF.

J is TRBJ2-2 and V is TRBV24-1; no reliable D call. The CDR3 loop spans 14 amino acids. The germline V and J ends were trimmed by 6 bases and 6 bases, with 13 bases remaining between them. CDR1 KGHDR and CDR2 SFDVKD come from the germline V gene. The CDR3 bases are TGTGCCACCAGTAGAAACACTGGGGCCGGGGAGCTGTTTTTT. Protein sequence: CATSRNTGAGELFF.

J is TRBJ2-7 and V is TRBV6-5; TRBD2 matches at 10 bases. This CDR3 spans 14 amino acids. Germline loops: CDR1 MNHEY, CDR2 SVGAGI. The trim removed 5 bases at V and 3 bases at J, leaving 4 bases unmatched. CDR3 residues: CASSRQREGYEQYF. The CDR3, as DNA: TGTGCCAGCAGTCGTCAGCGGGAGGGCTACGAGCAGTACTTC.

The gene calls are TRBV3-1 (or the pseudogene TRBV3-2) and TRBJ1-1; TRBD1 aligns across 10 bases. The V segment lost 4 bases and the J segment 0 bases; nucleotides outside the gene matches: 8. Germline lookup yields CDR1 LGHDT and CDR2 YNNKEL (reference sequence). This CDR3 is 17 amino acids long. CDR3 loop: CASSRYPGQGMNTEAFF. The CDR3, as DNA: TGTGCCAGCAGCCGCTATCCGGGACAGGGGATGAACACTGAAGCTTTCTTT.

V is TRBV7-6 and J is TRBJ2-7, with 8 bases aligning to TRBD1. V was pared by 5 bases and J by 3 bases, with 12 bases of the junction left unmatched. This CDR3 is 16 amino acids long. In germline, CDR1 is SGHVS, CDR2 FNYEAQ. The DNA for the CDR3 is TGTGCCAGCAGCCCGGACACCGGACAGGGCCACTACGAGCAGTACTTC. Its protein product is CASSPDTGQGHYEQYF.

The gene calls are TRBV19 and TRBJ2-1; 9 bases fit TRBD1. With 5 bases clipped from V and 1 base from J, the junction kept 3 bases outside the gene matches. Germline V CDR1 and CDR2: LNHDA, SQIVND (reference sequence). The CDR3 is 15 residues long. CDR3 in amino acids: CASSRQGGSYNEQFF. In nucleotides, the CDR3 is TGTGCCAGTAGTCGACAGGGGGGGTCCTACAATGAGCAGTTCTTC.

This clone came up a few times. The chain links TRBV9 to TRBJ2-1, with no clear D. Germline CDR1 is SGDLS and CDR2 is YYNGEE. The germline V and J ends were trimmed by 3 bases and 9 bases, with 10 bases remaining between them. This CDR3 is 12 amino acids long. The CDR3 bases are TGTGCCAGCAGCGACCAGTGGGGTGAGCAGTTCTTC. Protein product: CASSDQWGEQFF.

The rearrangement uses TRBV3-1 (or the pseudogene TRBV3-2) and TRBJ2-7; TRBD2 aligns across 7 bases. With 1 base clipped from V and 6 bases from J, the junction kept 6 bases outside the gene matches. The CDR3 contains 14 residues. Germline V gene sequence: CDR1 LGHDT, CDR2 YNNKEL (reference sequence). CDR3 bases: TGTGCCAGCAGCCAAGCACTAGCGAAAGTCGAGCAGTACTTC. Amino acids: CASSQALAKVEQYF.

This clone was detected only a few times. This chain links TRBV6-2 or TRBV6-3 with TRBJ2-7; D may be TRBD1 or TRBD2 (5 bases each). The V end was cut by 4 bases, the J end by 1 base, with 11 bases between. The CDR3 is made up of 14 amino acids. From germline, CDR1 is MNHEY and CDR2 SVGEGT. The CDR3 sequence is CASSFGGSSYEQYF. CDR3 bases: TGTGCCAGCAGTTTTGGGGGATCTTCCTACGAGCAGTACTTC.